The next 13 T cell receptor beta chains were all read from a single sample in a study of cytotoxic CD8 clonotypes in ibrutinib-treated CLL. Sequenced by immunoSEQ multiplex PCR; TCRdb stores in-frame clones only, minus some. The repertoire holds about 310,000 clones, roughly 85% seen once, with about 6.3% in the top ten. Here the sequenced sample was PBMCs, taken before ibrutinib treatment. These receptors were collected from a human donor with chronic lymphocytic leukemia.

This sequence joins TRBV7-9 and TRBJ2-3, with D perhaps TRBD2 (5 bases). Trimming removed 3 bases from V and 4 bases from J, with 11 bases in between. The CDR3 is made up of 14 amino acids. Germline loops: CDR1 SEHNR, CDR2 FQNEAQ (reference sequence). The CDR3 loop is CASSFYGRADTQYF. Here the CDR3 DNA reads TGTGCCAGCAGCTTTTACGGGCGGGCAGATACGCAGTATTTT.

This clone was seen a few times. This sequence joins TRBV10-3 and TRBJ2-7, with 11 bases fitting TRBD2. With 9 bases clipped from V and 6 bases from J, the junction kept 7 bases outside the gene matches. Germline lookup yields CDR1 ENHRY and CDR2 SYGVKD. The CDR3 totals 13 residues. DNA for the CDR3: TGTGCCATGCAACTAGCGGGAGATCCCGAGCAGTACTTC. As protein: CAMQLAGDPEQYF.

The gene calls are TRBV15 and TRBJ1-5; no clear D. V was shortened by 9 bases and J by 3 bases, with 18 bases between the two germline ends. CDR3 size: 15 residues. The germline gives CDR1 LNHNV, CDR2 YYDKDF (reference sequence). DNA for the CDR3: TGTGCCACAACCTCCTCCGGAAAAATCAATCAGCCCCAGCATTTT. Its translation is CATTSSGKINQPQHF.

About this clone: It may be a read error: a sequence one base away is much more abundant. The gene calls are TRBV5-1 and TRBJ2-3; TRBD1 matches 10 bases. The CDR3 has 16 amino acids. CDR1 is SGHRS and CDR2 is YFSETQ in the germline V gene. CDR3 DNA sequence: TGCGTCAGCAGCTTGGCCGTCGGGACAGGGGCAGATACGCAGTATTTT. It translates to CVSSLAVGTGADTQYF.

A word on this clone: One junction end disagrees with the germline gene, perhaps due to a read error. The chain carries TRBV7-7 and TRBJ2-7; 8 positions agree with TRBD1. The CDR3 has 14 amino acids. The germline CDR1 and CDR2 sequences are SSHAT and FNYEAQ (reference sequence). The CDR3, as DNA: TGTGCTAGCAGCCCCCGGGACAGGCAATACGAGCAGTACTTC. Its translation is CASSPRDRQYEQYF.

The rearrangement joins TRBV4-3 to TRBJ2-1, with TRBD2 matching over 7 bases. After removal of 1 base from V and 12 bases from J, the junction contained 12 bases not matched to a gene. The germline gives CDR1 LGHNA, CDR2 YSLEER. This CDR3 has 15 amino acids. The CDR3 DNA reads TGCGCCAGCAGCCAAGTGACCGGGGGGATCGTCGGGCAGTTCTTC. It encodes CASSQVTGGIVGQFF.

V is TRBV27 and J is TRBJ2-2; D possibly corresponds to TRBD2 (6 bases). The V gene lost 5 bases and the J gene lost 7 bases, with 20 bases spanning the gap. The CDR3 spans 16 residues. Germline-derived CDR1 and CDR2 are MNHEY and SMNVEV (reference sequence). CDR3 in DNA: TGTGCCAGCAGTCCACCGGGTAGCGGAGTAGTCGGGGAGCTGTTTTTT. Its protein product is CASSPPGSGVVGELFF.

V and J are TRBV15 and TRBJ1-2; unclear D gene. The CDR3 consists of 15 residues. Germline CDR1 reads LNHNV; CDR2 reads YYDKDF (reference sequence). V was cut by 4 bases and J by 7 bases, with 19 bases left in between. The CDR3 protein is CATSTLKFDSTGYTF. The CDR3 DNA reads as TGTGCCACCAGCACACTGAAATTCGACTCGACTGGCTACACCTTC.

The chain combines TRBV7-2 with TRBJ2-7; 9 nucleotides agree with TRBD1. The CDR3 runs 13 residues. CDR1 SGHTA and CDR2 FQGNSA come from the germline V gene. V lost 5 bases, J lost 6 bases, and 5 bases stayed unmatched. The CDR3 loop is CASSRDRASEQYF. The CDR3 DNA sequence: TGTGCCAGCAGCCGGGACAGGGCTTCCGAGCAGTACTTC. Looking up the rest from reference TRBV7-2 and TRBJ2-7 gives the full variable domain: GAGVSQSPSNKVTEKGKDVELRCDPISGHTALYWYRQSLGQGLEFLIYFQGNSAPDKSGLPSDRFSAERTGGSVSTLTIQRTQQEDSAVYLCASSRDRASEQYFGPGTRLTVT.

The chain employs TRBV14 and TRBJ1-1; D is uncertain. Germline CDR1 and CDR2: SGHDN and FVKESK. Trimming removed 7 bases at V and 1 base at J, with 10 bases between. The CDR3 is 13 residues long. The CDR3 here is CASTRQPNTEAFF. In DNA form, the CDR3 reads TGTGCCAGCACCAGACAACCGAACACTGAAGCTTTCTTT.

The chain combines TRBV2 with TRBJ2-3; a weak D match, TRBD2 (5 bases). V lost 2 bases to trimming and J lost 0 bases, with 12 bases between them. The CDR3 spans 16 residues. Germline V gene lookup returns CDR1 SNHLY and CDR2 FYNNEI. The chain's CDR3 is CASSELRLASTDTQYF. The CDR3 coding sequence is TGTGCCAGCAGTGAACTTAGGCTAGCAAGCACAGATACGCAGTATTTT.

V and J are TRBV5-6 and TRBJ2-5; D not resolved. Trimming took 0 bases from V and 5 from J, leaving 17 bases between them. This CDR3 contains 16 residues. Germline-derived CDR1 and CDR2 are SGHDT and YYEEEE. The CDR3 nucleotides read TGTGCCAGCAGCTTGGGGAGATACTACGTCGCGGAGACCCAGTACTTC. Amino acid sequence: CASSLGRYYVAETQYF. Filled out from reference TRBV5-6 and TRBJ2-5, the complete variable domain reads DAGVTQSPTHLIKTRGQQVTLRCSPKSGHDTVSWYQQALGQGPQFIFQYYEEEERQRGNFPDRFSGHQFPNYSSELNVNALLLGDSALYLCASSLGRYYVAETQYFGPGTRLLVL.

Here the CDR3 reads CASSYGGLWGGYTF. CDR3 in DNA: TGTGCCAGCAGCTACGGGGGCCTTTGGGGAGGCTACACCTTC. The chain has TRBV5-6 and TRBJ1-2; tentative D call: TRBD1 (6 bases). V was pared by 3 bases and J by 8 bases, with 17 bases between. CDR3 length: 14 amino acids. CDR1 and CDR2 from the germline V gene are SGHDT and YYEEEE.